This is a list of T cell receptor beta chains from one sample in a study of blood T cell repertoires in COVID-19. Some clones are missing from TCRdb's copy, which holds only in-frame ones; the method was immunoSEQ multiplex PCR. The table lists about 210,000 clones, 83% of them singletons. Sequencing was performed on peripheral blood. These receptors originate from a woman aged 40 to 50 with active or convalescent COVID-19. The CDR3 runs from the conserved cysteine through the conserved F or W. D genes are given only for firm matches. Clone size is not always given. Where it is, it says once, few, many or a class for expanded clones.

j_call clone_size v_call d_call cdr3_nt cdr3_aa
TRBJ2-7 many TRBV28 - TGTGCCAGCAGTAAGGCCTTTCCGGGGTGGACCTACGAGCAGTACTTC CASSKAFPGWTYEQYF
TRBJ2-3 - TRBV2 - TGTGCCAGCAGCCAACAGGGAATCAGCGCAGATACGCAGTATTTT CASSQQGISADTQYF
TRBJ1-3 few TRBV9 TRBD1 TGTGCCAGCAGCGAGGGACAGGGGAACACCATATATTTT CASSEGQGNTIYF
TRBJ1-6 once TRBV6-6 TRBD1 TGTGCCAGCACCGGGACAGGGGAATCACCCCTCCACTTT CASTGTGESPLHF
TRBJ2-7 - TRBV7-9 - TGTGCCAGCAGCCCCACTCGTAGCTCCTACGAGCAGTACTTC CASSPTRSSYEQYF
TRBJ2-7 few TRBV29-1 - TGCAGCGTTGAAGACCCCGGGAGATACGAGCAGTACTTC CSVEDPGRYEQYF
TRBJ2-7 - TRBV7-3 TRBD2 TGTGCCAGCAGCCCTCTCGGGACTAGCGCTCCCTACGAGCAGTACTTC CASSPLGTSAPYEQYF
TRBJ2-2 - TRBV11-2 - TGTGCCAGCAGCTTACTCAGATTAAACACCGGGGAGCTGTTTTTT CASSLLRLNTGELFF
TRBJ1-2 - TRBV7-9 TRBD1 TGTGCCAGCAGCGCAACCTGGACAGGGGGCTATGGCTACACCTTC CASSATWTGGYGYTF
TRBJ2-7 - TRBV10-1 - TGCGCCAGCAGTGCTCTCTCGGCAGGCGAGCAGTACTTC CASSALSAGEQYF
TRBJ2-2 once TRBV24-1 - TGTGCCACCAGTGACCGACAGACGAACACCGGGGAGCTGTTTTTT CATSDRQTNTGELFF
TRBJ2-3 - TRBV6-6 - TGTGCCAGCAGTTACATAGCGGCGGGCACAGATACGCAGTATTTT CASSYIAAGTDTQYF
TRBJ1-2 - TRBV12-2 - TGTGCAAGTCGCTTACCTCCCGACAGAAAAGCCTACTATGGCTACACCTTC CASRLPPDRKAYYGYTF
TRBJ1-1 - TRBV5-6 TRBD1 TGTGCCAGCAGCCGAGACGACAGGGTTATTGGTGAAGCTTTCTTT CASSRDDRVIGEAFF
TRBJ2-5 - TRBV5-1 TRBD1 TGCGCCAGCCACAGGGGCCGGGAGACCCAGTACTTC CASHRGRETQYF
TRBJ2-7 - TRBV24-1 TRBD2 TGTGCCACCAGTTCCCGAGGCGGGGGGGTGCGCGAGCAGTACTTC CATSSRGGGVREQYF
TRBJ1-5 - TRBV6-5 - TGTGCCAGCAGTTTTTTCCCCCCCTATCATCAGCCCCAGCATTTT CASSFFPPYHQPQHF
TRBJ1-5 - TRBV19 TRBD1 TGTGCCAGTAGTATATTGCCGGGACAGGGTCACCAGCCCCAGCATTTT CASSILPGQGHQPQHF
TRBJ2-2 - TRBV5-6 TRBD1 TGTGCCAGCAGCACGGACAGGCTGAACACCGGGGAGCTGTTTTTT CASSTDRLNTGELFF
TRBJ1-5 - TRBV15 - TGTGCCACCAGCAGGGCCCCTCTGGCGGGGAATAATCAGCCCCAGCATTTT CATSRAPLAGNNQPQHF
TRBJ2-2 - TRBV10-1 - TGCGCCAGCAGCGAAAGCGGGCGCCAGGAGCTGTTTTTT CASSESGRQELFF
TRBJ1-1 - TRBV2 - TGTGCCAGCAGGGGCGGGCGCGGGAACACTGAAGCTTTCTTT CASRGGRGNTEAFF
TRBJ1-1 - TRBV28 - TGTGCCAGCACCCTTCCGGGACAGAACACTGAAGCTTTCTTT CASTLPGQNTEAFF
TRBJ1-5 - TRBV19 - TGTGCCAGTAGTATAGCCCGGGGAGGGAGGCGGTTGGCCCAGCATTTT CASSIARGGRRLAQHF
TRBJ1-4 few TRBV7-9 TRBD1 TGTGCCAGCAGCTCGGACAGGAGAAGTGAAAAACTGTTTTTT CASSSDRRSEKLFF
TRBJ2-2 few TRBV29-1 TRBD2 TGCAGCGCTCGACTAGCGGGGGTTAAAAGGGAGCTGTTTTTT CSARLAGVKRELFF
TRBJ2-2 - TRBV5-1 - TGCGCCAGCAGCTTAGGGAGCGCGAACACCGGGGAGCTGTTTTTT CASSLGSANTGELFF
TRBJ1-2 - TRBV25-1 TRBD1 TGTGCCAGCAGTGAATGGAGGGACAGGAACAACTATGGCTACACCTTC CASSEWRDRNNYGYTF
TRBJ2-3 - TRBV5-1 TRBD2 TGCGCCAGCAGCTTTAGCGGGAGGTTGACAGATACGCAGTATTTT CASSFSGRLTDTQYF
TRBJ2-3 - TRBV11-2 - TGTGCCAGCAGCTTATCTGAGGCGGCGTACACAGATACGCAGTATTTT CASSLSEAAYTDTQYF